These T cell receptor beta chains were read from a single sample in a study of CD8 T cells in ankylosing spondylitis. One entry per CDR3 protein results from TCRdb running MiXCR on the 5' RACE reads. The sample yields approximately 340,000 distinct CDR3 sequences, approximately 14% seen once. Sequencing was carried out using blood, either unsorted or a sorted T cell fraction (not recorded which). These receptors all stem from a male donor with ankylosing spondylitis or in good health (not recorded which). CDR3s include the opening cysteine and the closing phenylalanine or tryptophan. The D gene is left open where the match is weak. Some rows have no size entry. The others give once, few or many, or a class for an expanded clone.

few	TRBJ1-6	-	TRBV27	TGTGCCAGCAGTGTACGGAATTCACCCCTCCACTTT	CASSVRNSPLHF
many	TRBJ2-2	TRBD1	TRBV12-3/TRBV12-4	TGTGCCACCACCCAGGGGGCATCGAACACCGGGGAGCTGTTTTTT	CATTQGASNTGELFF
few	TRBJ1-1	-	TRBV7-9	TGTGCCAGCAGCCCCCTGACAGGTTCCAACACTGAAGCTTTCTTT	CASSPLTGSNTEAFF
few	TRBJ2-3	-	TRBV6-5	TGTGCCAGCAGTTACAGGGCTGCAGGCAGTCAAGTTGTTACGCAGTATTTT	CASSYRAAGSQVVTQYF
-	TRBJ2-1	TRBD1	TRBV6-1	TGTGCCAGCAGACCCGGGACAGGAGATTACAATGAGCAGTTCTTC	CASRPGTGDYNEQFF
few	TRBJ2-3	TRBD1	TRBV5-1	TGCGCCAGCAGCTTGCCCGATGGGACAGCAATTCGCACAGATACGCAGTATTTT	CASSLPDGTAIRTDTQYF
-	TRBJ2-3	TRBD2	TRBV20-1	TGCAGTGCTCTACCTTGGACTAGCGGGGCGACAGATACGCAGTATTTT	CSALPWTSGATDTQYF
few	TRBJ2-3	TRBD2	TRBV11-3	TGTGCCAGCAGCCCCTCTCCGGGACTAGCGGACACAGATACGCAGTATTTT	CASSPSPGLADTDTQYF
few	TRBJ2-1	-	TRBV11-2	TGTGCCAGCTCCTTCATCGGGGAACGCCTGAACAATGAGCAGTTCTTC	CASSFIGERLNNEQFF
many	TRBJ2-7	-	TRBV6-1	TGTGCCAGCAGTGATAGCGGTCCCTACGAGCAGTACTTC	CASSDSGPYEQYF